This paragraph covers one T cell receptor (beta chain) sequence. Its antigen is not identified. Some clones are missing from TCRdb's copy, which holds only in-frame ones; the method was immunoSEQ multiplex PCR. The data show roughly 13,000 clones, approximately 68% seen once. This CDR3 region has 13 residues. CDR1 is SGHTA, CDR2 FQGNSA, per germline. Trimming removed 5 bases from V and 5 bases from J, with 13 bases in between. These data are taken from a study of T cell clonotyping in hematopoietic cell transplantation. Regarding the study as a whole: Pathologically expanded recipient clonotypes increased progressively from day 30 to day 180 as diversity fell.

Material: peripheral blood mononuclear cells, obtained 180 days after allogeneic stem cell transplant. The chain combines TRBV7-2 with TRBJ2-7, with D tentatively TRBD1 (5 bases). The receptor comes from a male patient aged 55-69 years who had an allogeneic stem cell transplant from an unrelated donor, so the T cells may come from the graft donor. Some clones in this sample may be carry-over from other donors' samples. The CDR3 sequence: CASSLRWGNEQYF. The CDR3 coding sequence is TGTGCCAGCAGCCTCCGGTGGGGCAACGAGCAGTACTTC.